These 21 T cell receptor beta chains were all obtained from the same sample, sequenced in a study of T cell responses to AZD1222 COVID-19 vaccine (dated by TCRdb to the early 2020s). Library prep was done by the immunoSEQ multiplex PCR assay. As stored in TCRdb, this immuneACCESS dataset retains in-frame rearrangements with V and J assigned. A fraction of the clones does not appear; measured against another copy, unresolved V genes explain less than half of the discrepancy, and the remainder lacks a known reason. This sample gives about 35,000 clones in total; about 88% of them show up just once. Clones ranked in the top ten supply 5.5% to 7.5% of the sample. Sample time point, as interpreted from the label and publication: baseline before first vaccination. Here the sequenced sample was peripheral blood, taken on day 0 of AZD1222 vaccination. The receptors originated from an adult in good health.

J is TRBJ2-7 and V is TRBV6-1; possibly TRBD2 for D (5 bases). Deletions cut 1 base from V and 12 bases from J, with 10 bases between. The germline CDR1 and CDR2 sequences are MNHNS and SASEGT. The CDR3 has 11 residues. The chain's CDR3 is CASSEEAGRYF. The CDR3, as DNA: TGTGCCAGCAGTGAAGAGGCGGGCCGGTACTTC.

DNA of the CDR3: TGTGCCAGCAGCCCCCGGGACGGACACTCCTACAATGAGCAGTTCTTC. Translation: CASSPRDGHSYNEQFF. J is TRBJ2-1 and V is TRBV13; D may correspond to TRBD1 or TRBD2 (5 bases each). This CDR3 has 16 amino acids. Germline CDR1 and CDR2: PRHDT and FYEKMQ (reference sequence). The V end was cut by 5 bases, the J end by 0 bases, with 14 bases between.

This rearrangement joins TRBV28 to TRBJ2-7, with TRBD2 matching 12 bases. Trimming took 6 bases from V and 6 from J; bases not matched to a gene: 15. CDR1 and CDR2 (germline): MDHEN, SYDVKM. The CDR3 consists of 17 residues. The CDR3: CASSPTKRLAGVLEQYF. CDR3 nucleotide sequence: TGTGCCAGCAGCCCAACCAAACGACTAGCGGGAGTACTCGAGCAGTACTTC.

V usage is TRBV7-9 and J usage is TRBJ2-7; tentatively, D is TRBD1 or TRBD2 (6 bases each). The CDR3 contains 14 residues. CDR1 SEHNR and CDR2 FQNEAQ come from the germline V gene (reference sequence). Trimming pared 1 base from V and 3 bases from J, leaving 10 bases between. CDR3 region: CASSLVGGNYEQYF. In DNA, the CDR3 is TGTGCCAGCAGCTTAGTGGGGGGCAACTACGAGCAGTACTTC.

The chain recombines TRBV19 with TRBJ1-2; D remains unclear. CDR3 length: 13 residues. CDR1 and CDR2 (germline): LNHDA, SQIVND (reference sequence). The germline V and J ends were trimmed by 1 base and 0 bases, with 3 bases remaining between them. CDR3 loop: CASSIVANYGYTF. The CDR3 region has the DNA TGTGCCAGTAGTATAGTGGCTAACTATGGCTACACCTTC.

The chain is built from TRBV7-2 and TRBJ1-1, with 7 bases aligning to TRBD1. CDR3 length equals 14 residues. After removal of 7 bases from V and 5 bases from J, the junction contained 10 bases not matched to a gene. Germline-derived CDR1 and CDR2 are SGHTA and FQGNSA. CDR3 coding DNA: TGTGCCAGCATGACAGGGCCTTCGTGGACTGAAGCTTTCTTT. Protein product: CASMTGPSWTEAFF.

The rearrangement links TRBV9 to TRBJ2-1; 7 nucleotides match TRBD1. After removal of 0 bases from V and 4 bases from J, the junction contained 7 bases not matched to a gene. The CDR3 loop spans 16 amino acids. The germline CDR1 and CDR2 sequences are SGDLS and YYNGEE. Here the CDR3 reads CASSVAEDRQYNEQFF. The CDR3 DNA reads TGTGCCAGCAGCGTAGCGGAGGACAGGCAATACAATGAGCAGTTCTTC.

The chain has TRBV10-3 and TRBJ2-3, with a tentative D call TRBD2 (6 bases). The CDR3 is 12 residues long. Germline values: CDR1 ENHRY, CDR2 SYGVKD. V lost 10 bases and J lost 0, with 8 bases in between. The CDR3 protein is CATGTSTDTQYF. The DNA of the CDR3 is TGTGCCACCGGGACTAGCACAGATACGCAGTATTTT.

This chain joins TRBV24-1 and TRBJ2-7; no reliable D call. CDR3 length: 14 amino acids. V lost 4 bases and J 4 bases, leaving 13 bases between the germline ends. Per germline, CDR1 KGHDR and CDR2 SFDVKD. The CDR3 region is CATSDGHGLYEQYF. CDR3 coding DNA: TGTGCCACCAGTGACGGTCACGGCCTATACGAGCAGTACTTC.

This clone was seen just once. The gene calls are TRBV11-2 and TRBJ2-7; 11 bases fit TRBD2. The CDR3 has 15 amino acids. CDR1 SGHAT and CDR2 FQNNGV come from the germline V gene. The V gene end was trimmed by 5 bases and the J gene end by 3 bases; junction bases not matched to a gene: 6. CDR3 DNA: TGTGCCAGCAGCCCGACTAGCGGGAACCTCTACGAGCAGTACTTC. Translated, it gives CASSPTSGNLYEQYF.

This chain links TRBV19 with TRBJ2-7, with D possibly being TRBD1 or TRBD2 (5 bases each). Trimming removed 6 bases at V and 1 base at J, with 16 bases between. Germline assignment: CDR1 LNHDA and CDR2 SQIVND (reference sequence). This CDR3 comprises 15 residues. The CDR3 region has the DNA TGTGCCAGTAGCGATGGGGGTAAGACGTCCTACGAGCAGTACTTC. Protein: CASSDGGKTSYEQYF. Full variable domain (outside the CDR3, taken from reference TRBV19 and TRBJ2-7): DGGITQSPKYLFRKEGQNVTLSCEQNLNHDAMYWYRQDPGQGLRLIYYSQIVNDFQKGDIAEGYSVSREKKESFPLTVTSAQKNPTAFYLCASSDGGKTSYEQYFGPGTRLTVT.

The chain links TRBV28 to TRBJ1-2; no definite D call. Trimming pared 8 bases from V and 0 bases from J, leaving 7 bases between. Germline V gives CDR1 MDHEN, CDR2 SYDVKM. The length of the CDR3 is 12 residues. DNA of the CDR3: TGTGCCAGCCTGACAACTAACTATGGCTACACCTTC. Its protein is CASLTTNYGYTF.

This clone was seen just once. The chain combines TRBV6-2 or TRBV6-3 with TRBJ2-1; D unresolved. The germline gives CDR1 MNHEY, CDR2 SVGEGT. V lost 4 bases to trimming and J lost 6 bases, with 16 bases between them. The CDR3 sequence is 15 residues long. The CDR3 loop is CASSSPVGRPNEQFF. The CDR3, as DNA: TGTGCCAGCAGTTCCCCAGTAGGGCGGCCCAATGAGCAGTTCTTC.

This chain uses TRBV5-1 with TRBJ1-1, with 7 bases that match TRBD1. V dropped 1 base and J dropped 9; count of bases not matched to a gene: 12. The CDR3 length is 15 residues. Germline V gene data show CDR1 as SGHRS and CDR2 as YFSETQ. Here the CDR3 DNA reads TGCGCCAGCAGCTTGCGAGGGGACAGTACGACCAAAGCTTTCTTT. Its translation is CASSLRGDSTTKAFF.

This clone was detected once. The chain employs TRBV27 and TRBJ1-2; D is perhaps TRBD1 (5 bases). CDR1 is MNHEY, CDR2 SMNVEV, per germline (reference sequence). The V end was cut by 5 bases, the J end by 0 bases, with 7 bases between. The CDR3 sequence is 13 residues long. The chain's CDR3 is CASSLTANYGYTF. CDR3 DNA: TGTGCCAGCAGTCTGACAGCTAACTATGGCTACACCTTC.

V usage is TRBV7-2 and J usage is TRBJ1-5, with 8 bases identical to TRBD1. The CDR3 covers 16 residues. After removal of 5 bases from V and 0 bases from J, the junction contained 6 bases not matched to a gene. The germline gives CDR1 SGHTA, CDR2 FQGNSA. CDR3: CASSGGTGLSNQPQHF. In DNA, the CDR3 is TGTGCCAGCAGCGGCGGGACAGGACTTAGCAATCAGCCCCAGCATTTT.

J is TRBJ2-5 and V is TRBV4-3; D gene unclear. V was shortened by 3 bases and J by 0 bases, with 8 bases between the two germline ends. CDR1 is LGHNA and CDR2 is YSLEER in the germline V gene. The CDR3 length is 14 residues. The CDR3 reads CASSQGRDQETQYF. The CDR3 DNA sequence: TGCGCCAGCAGCCAGGGTAGGGACCAAGAGACCCAGTACTTC.

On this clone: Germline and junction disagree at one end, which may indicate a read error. In DNA, the CDR3 is TGCCTCATCCGGGGGAACACTGAAGCTTTCTTT. As protein: CLIRGNTEAFF. V usage is TRBV28 and J usage is TRBJ1-1, with D unclear. From germline, CDR1 is MDHEN and CDR2 SYDVKM. The CDR3 loop spans 11 amino acids.

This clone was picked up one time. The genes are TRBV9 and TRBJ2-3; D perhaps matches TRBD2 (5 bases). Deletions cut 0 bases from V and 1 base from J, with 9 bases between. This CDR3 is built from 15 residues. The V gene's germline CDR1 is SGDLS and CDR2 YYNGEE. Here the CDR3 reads CASSVGGSGTDTQYF. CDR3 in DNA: TGTGCCAGCAGCGTAGGAGGGAGCGGCACAGATACGCAGTATTTT.

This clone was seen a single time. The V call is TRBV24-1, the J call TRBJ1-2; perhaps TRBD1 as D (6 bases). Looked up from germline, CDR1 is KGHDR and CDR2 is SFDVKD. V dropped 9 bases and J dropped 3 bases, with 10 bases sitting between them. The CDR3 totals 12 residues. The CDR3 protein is CATGDNYYGYTF. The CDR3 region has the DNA TGTGCCACCGGGGACAATTACTATGGCTACACCTTC.

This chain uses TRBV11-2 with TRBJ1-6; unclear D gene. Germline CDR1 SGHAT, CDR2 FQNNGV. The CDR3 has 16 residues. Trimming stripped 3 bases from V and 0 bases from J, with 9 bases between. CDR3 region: CASSFIPSSYNSPLHF. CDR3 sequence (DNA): TGTGCCAGCAGCTTTATACCCAGCTCCTATAATTCACCCCTCCACTTT.